This T cell receptor beta chain was observed in a study of response to subunit inactivated influenza vaccine. General observations from the study: Authors suggested each seasonal influenza vaccination recruits few new T cells.

Germline V gene data show CDR1 as MDHEN and CDR2 as SYDVKM. The CDR3 is 14 residues long. The V segment lost 6 bases and the J segment 0 bases; nucleotides outside the gene matches: 2. This clonotype was recorded many times. No antigen is known for it. Via MiXCR, TCRdb re-called the RT-PCR reads, giving one row per CDR3 protein. The profile shows more than 700,000 distinct CDR3 sequences, 21% of them singletons. This chain links TRBV28 with TRBJ2-7; 10 positions match TRBD2. This sequence was found in a man aged 50 or older who received an inactivated influenza vaccine. Source: PBMCs from blood, taken roughly 5 days after vaccination. Here the CDR3 DNA reads TGTGCCAGCAGACTAGCGGGGCCCTCCTACGAGCAGTACTTC. This translates into CASRLAGPSYEQYF.